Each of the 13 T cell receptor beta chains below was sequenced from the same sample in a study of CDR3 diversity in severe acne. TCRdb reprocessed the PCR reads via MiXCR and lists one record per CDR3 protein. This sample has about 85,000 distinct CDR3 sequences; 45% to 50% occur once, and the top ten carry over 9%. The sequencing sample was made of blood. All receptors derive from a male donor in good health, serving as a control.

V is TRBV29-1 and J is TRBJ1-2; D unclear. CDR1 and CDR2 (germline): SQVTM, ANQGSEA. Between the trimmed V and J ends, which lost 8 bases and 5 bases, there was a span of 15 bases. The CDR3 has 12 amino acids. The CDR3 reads CSTTKGLYGYTF. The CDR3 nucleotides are TGCAGCACTACGAAAGGGCTGTATGGCTACACCTTC.

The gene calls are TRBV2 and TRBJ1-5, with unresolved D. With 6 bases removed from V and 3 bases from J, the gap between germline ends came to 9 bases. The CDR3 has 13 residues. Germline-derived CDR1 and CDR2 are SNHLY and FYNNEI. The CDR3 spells CASSAINNQPQHF. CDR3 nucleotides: TGTGCCAGCAGCGCCATTAACAATCAGCCCCAGCATTTT.

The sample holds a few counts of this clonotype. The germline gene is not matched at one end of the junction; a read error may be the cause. CDR3 region: CASSDHRDRGSNQPQHF. The DNA for the CDR3 is TGTGCCAGCAGTGATCACCGGGACAGGGGTAGCAATCAGCCCCAGCATTTT. The chain carries TRBV10-3 and TRBJ1-5; 10 positions agree with TRBD1. Germline V gives CDR1 ENHRY, CDR2 SYGVKD. CDR3 size: 17 residues.

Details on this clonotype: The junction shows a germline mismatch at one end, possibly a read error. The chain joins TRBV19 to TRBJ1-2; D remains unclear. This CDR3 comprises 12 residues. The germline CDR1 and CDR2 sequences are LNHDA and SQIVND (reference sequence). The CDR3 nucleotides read TGTGCCAGTAGTATAGATCGCTTTGGCTGCACCTTC. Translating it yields CASSIDRFGCTF. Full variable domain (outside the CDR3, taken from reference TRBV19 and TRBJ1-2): DGGITQSPKYLFRKEGQNVTLSCEQNLNHDAMYWYRQDPGQGLRLIYYSQIVNDFQKGDIAEGYSVSREKKESFPLTVTSAQKNPTAFYLCASSIDRFGCTFGSGTRLTVV.

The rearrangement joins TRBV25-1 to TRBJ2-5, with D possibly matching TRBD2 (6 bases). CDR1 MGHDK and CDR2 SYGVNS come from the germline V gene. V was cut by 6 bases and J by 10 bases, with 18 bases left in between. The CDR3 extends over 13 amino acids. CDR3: CASSRGTPGRQYF. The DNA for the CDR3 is TGTGCCAGCAGCCGCGGGACCCCCGGACGCCAGTACTTC.

CDR3 nucleotide sequence: TGCAGCGTTGATAGGTGGGCCAAGAGCTCTGGGGCCAACGTCCTGACTTTC. Translated, it gives CSVDRWAKSSGANVLTF. The rearrangement joins TRBV29-1 to TRBJ2-6; D not resolved. CDR1 is SQVTM, CDR2 ANQGSEA, per germline. The CDR3 sequence is 17 residues long. V was cut by 3 bases and J by 0 bases, with 15 bases left in between.

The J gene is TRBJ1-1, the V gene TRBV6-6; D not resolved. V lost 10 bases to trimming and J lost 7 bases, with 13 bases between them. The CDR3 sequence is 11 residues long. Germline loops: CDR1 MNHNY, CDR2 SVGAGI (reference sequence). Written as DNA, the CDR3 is TGTGCCACCCGATATGAACTTGAAGCTTTCTTT. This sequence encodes CATRYELEAFF.

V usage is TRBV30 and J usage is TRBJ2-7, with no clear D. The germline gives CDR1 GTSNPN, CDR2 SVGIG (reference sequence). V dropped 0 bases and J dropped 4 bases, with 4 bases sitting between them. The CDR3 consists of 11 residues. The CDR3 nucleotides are TGTGCCTGGAGTGTGAGGTACGAGCAGTACTTC. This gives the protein CAWSVRYEQYF.

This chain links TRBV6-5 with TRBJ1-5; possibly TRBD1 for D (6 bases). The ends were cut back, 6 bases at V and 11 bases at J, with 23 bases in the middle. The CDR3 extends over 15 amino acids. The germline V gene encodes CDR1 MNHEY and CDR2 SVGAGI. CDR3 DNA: TGTGCCAGCAGCGAGGGGGGCGCGGGACAAGAGACCCAGCATTTT. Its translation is CASSEGGAGQETQHF.

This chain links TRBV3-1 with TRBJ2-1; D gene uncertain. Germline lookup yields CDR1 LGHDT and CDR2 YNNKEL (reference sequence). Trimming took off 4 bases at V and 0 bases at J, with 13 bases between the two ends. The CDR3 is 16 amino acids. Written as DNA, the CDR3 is TGTGCCAGCAGCCCCTTAGCAAAGAGCTCCTACAATGAGCAGTTCTTC. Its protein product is CASSPLAKSSYNEQFF.

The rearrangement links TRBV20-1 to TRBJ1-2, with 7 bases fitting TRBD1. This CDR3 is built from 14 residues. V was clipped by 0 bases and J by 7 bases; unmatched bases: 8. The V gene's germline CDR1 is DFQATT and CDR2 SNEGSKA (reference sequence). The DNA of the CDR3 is TGCAGTGCTAGAGAAACTTGGGACAGCTTTGGCTACACCTTC. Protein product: CSARETWDSFGYTF.

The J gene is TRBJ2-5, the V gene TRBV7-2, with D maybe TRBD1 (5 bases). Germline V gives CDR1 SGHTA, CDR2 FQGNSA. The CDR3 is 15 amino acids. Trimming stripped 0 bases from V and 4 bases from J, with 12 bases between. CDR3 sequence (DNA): TGTGCCAGCAGCTTAGCGTCAGGGATAATAGAGACCCAGTACTTC. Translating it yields CASSLASGIIETQYF.

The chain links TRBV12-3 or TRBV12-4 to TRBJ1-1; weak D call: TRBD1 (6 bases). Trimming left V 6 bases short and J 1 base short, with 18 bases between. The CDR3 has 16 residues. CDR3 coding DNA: TGTGCCAGCAGGCCTGAGGTAGGGGGGGCGAACACTGAAGCTTTCTTT. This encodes CASRPEVGGANTEAFF.